The T cell receptor beta chain described here comes from a study of T cells in Graves' hyperthyroidism and ophthalmopathy. General observations from the study: Ophthalmopathy was predicted by the model a median of approximately six months ahead of onset. Also found in blood were most expanded thyroid clonotypes above 0.001.

From RNA transcripts, TCR beta CDR3 regions were amplified. The study used the HTBI primer set for a first-round RT-PCR of the TCR CDR3. TCRdb reprocessed the multiplex PCR reads with MiXCR, giving one entry per CDR3 protein. The sample yields about 410,000 distinct CDR3 sequences, approximately 15% seen once. Uncontrolled infection, other autoimmune disease, pregnancy and lactation each barred patients from inclusion. Together with thyroid ultrasound, orbital computed tomography, serum thyroxine and TRAb, clinical symptoms were used for diagnoses. There are many counts of this clonotype. Its antigen is still unknown. Germline CDR1 and CDR2: GTSNPN and SVGIG (reference sequence). The CDR3 is made up of 15 amino acids. V dropped 1 base and J dropped 10 bases, with 19 bases sitting between them.

The sequence derives from a man younger than 30 with Graves' ophthalmopathy. Sequencing input: blood. The chain couples TRBV30 to TRBJ1-4; weak D call: TRBD1 (5 bases). Here the CDR3 DNA reads TGTGCCTGGAGTGCCCCAGCAAGGGGCAGAGTAAAACTGTTTTTT. It translates to CAWSAPARGRVKLFF.